This entry concerns a single T cell receptor beta chain. Germline CDR1 SEHNR, CDR2 FQNEAQ (reference sequence). CDR3 length: 13 residues. V lost 2 bases, J lost 2 bases, and 6 bases lay in between. Repertoires were generated with immunoSEQ multiplex PCR, while TCRdb's copy carries only in-frame clones and drops some. The sample shows 80,000 to 100,000 clones, approximately 90% of them seen only once. This specimen comes from a study of OX40 agonist ivuxolimab in advanced cancers. Blood specimens came from baseline, cycle 4 day 1, and cycle 7 day 1. The chain carries TRBV7-9 and TRBJ1-1; D gene uncertain. The sequencing used CD4+ or CD8+ T cells sorted from blood, collected in a trial of the OX40 agonist ivuxolimab. The sequence was collected from an adult with an advanced solid tumor such as melanoma, head and neck, liver or kidney cancer. In nucleotides, the CDR3 is TGTGCCAGCAGCTTAACCTCCAACACTGAAGCTTTCTTT. The encoded protein is CASSLTSNTEAFF.